This record concerns one T cell receptor beta chain sequence. The entry originates in a study of CD8 T cells in Susac syndrome. Study details: At blood draw, Susac syndrome patients were therapy-naive, on corticosteroids, or on intravenous immunoglobulin alone.

With random hexamers, reverse transcription was performed on roughly 0.5 to 1 ug of RNA. TCRdb reprocessed the immunoSEQ multiplex PCR reads via MiXCR and lists one record per CDR3 protein. The table has tens of thousands of distinct CDR3 sequences, 85% to 95% seen once. Looked up from germline, CDR1 is SEHNR and CDR2 is FQNEAQ (reference sequence). The V gene lost 6 bases and the J gene lost 5 bases, with 13 bases spanning the gap. This CDR3 is 13 amino acids long. This receptor was obtained from a human donor with Susac syndrome. The V call is TRBV7-9, the J call TRBJ2-5; weak D call: TRBD2 (6 bases). Source material: CD4+ T cells from PBMCs. The CDR3 DNA reads as TGTGCCAGCAGTCGACTAGGAGGTGAGACCCAGTACTTC. It codes for CASSRLGGETQYF. Full variable domain (outside the CDR3, taken from reference TRBV7-9 and TRBJ2-5): DTGVSQNPRHKITKRGQNVTFRCDPISEHNRLYWYRQTLGQGPEFLTYFQNEAQLEKSRLLSDRFSAERPKGSFSTLEIQRTEQGDSAMYLCASSRLGGETQYFGPGTRLLVL.